What follows are 6 T cell receptor beta chains derived from one specimen sequenced in a study of persistence of HIV-infected CD4 T cells. The libraries were made with immunoSEQ version 4 in survey mode. The assay was immunoSEQ multiplex PCR, and TCRdb's table has in-frame clones only and misses some. The sample has about 64,000 clones; about 77% are singletons. An overlapping HIV-1 Gag peptide pool stimulated these cells at roughly 1 ug/peptide/mL. CD40L/CD69 double-negative CD45RO-high memory CD4+ T cells were collected. These receptors lack a known antigen. The material sequenced was CD4+ T cells sorted from PBMCs after approximately 20-hour stimulation, taken from a patient who received antiretroviral therapy. All receptors come from an adult man with HIV who was CMV-seropositive.

In DNA form, the CDR3 reads TGTGCCAGCTCACCAAGACAGGGTAGCGGCGAGCAGTACTTC. Translated, it gives CASSPRQGSGEQYF. The chain combines TRBV18 with TRBJ2-7; tentative D call: TRBD1 (7 bases). There are 14 residues in the CDR3. Trimming took off 2 bases at V and 6 bases at J, with 14 bases between the two ends. Germline CDR1 KGHSH, CDR2 LQKENI.

J is TRBJ1-1 and V is TRBV6-1; D is possibly TRBD1 (5 bases). The CDR3 has 15 residues. CDR1 and CDR2 from the germline V gene are MNHNS and SASEGT. V lost 7 bases, J lost 5 bases, and 20 bases lay in between. The CDR3 loop is CASIPRGGGATEAFF. The CDR3, as DNA: TGTGCCAGCATCCCCCGTGGGGGAGGGGCTACTGAAGCTTTCTTT.

V is TRBV5-3 and J is TRBJ2-2; D uncertain. TRBV5-3 is placed among ORFs of uncertain function. Between the trimmed V and J ends, which lost 4 bases and 6 bases, there was a span of 7 bases. This CDR3 is 12 amino acids long. CDR3 DNA: TGTGCCAGAAGCCCTGACGCCGGGGAGCTGTTTTTT. Protein sequence: CARSPDAGELFF.

J is TRBJ2-1 and V is TRBV2, with 12 bases that match TRBD2. This CDR3 comprises 14 residues. From germline, CDR1 is SNHLY and CDR2 FYNNEI. V dropped 5 bases and J dropped 8; count of bases not matched to a gene: 4. This CDR3 reads CASSPSGGAHEQFF. The CDR3 coding sequence is TGTGCCAGCAGTCCTAGCGGGGGGGCCCATGAGCAGTTCTTC.

The chain is built from TRBV6-1 and TRBJ1-2, with D perhaps matching TRBD1 (5 bases). The CDR3 is 15 residues long. The germline V gene encodes CDR1 MNHNS and CDR2 SASEGT. Trimming took off 1 base at V and 3 bases at J, with 12 bases between the two ends. In nucleotides, the CDR3 is TGTGCCAGCAGTGAAGGAAGGTGGGGGGACTATGGCTACACCTTC. Its protein product is CASSEGRWGDYGYTF.

This rearrangement joins TRBV3-1 (or the pseudogene TRBV3-2) to TRBJ2-6, with 7 bases fitting TRBD1. The V gene end was trimmed by 4 bases and the J gene end by 0 bases; junction bases not matched to a gene: 9. The CDR3 runs to 18 residues. Per the germline V gene, CDR1 is LGHDT and CDR2 is YNNKEL (reference sequence). CDR3 nucleotide sequence: TGTGCCAGCAGCCGAGGGACAGTGGGATTCTCTGGGGCCAACGTCCTGACTTTC. Translation gives CASSRGTVGFSGANVLTF.